The source of this T cell receptor beta chain is a study of blood T cell repertoires in COVID-19. Turning to the study itself: The samples span acute and convalescent COVID-19 from the United States, Italy and Spain. Sources were T cells, B-cell-depleted T cells, or PBMCs; the material itself was cDNA or gDNA.

The CDR3 has 14 residues. The V and J ends lost 2 bases and 2 bases, in that order; junction bases with no gene match: 0. CDR1 and CDR2 from the germline V gene are MNHEY and SMNVEV (reference sequence). How the authors handled the data: Estimates of nucleated cell counts were drawn from the amplification of reference gene primers. The data were produced by immunoSEQ multiplex PCR, yet TCRdb's version contains in-frame clones alone and is incomplete. The D gene and trimming were derived from the DNA, and the V and J assignments and clone size from that table. The sample has nearly 30,000 clones, nearly 80% seen once; the top ten hold approximately 47%.

The chain recombines TRBV27 with TRBJ1-3; 7 bases match TRBD1. This receptor was obtained from a woman aged 70-85 years with acute or convalescent COVID-19. Material: peripheral blood. Written as DNA, the CDR3 is TGTGCCAGCAGTTTAACAGGGGCTGGAAACACCATATATTTT. It yields the protein CASSLTGAGNTIYF.